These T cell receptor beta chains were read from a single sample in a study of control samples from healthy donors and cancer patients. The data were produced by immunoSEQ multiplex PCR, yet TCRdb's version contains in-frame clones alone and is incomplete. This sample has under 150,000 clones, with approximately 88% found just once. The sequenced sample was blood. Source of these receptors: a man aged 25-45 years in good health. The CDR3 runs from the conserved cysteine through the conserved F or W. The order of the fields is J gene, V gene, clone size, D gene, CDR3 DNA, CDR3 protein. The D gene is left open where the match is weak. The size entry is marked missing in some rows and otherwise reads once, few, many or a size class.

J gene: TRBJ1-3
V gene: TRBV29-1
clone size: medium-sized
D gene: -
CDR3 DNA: TGCAGCGTTCGGCCCTCTGGAAACACCATATATTTT
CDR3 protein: CSVRPSGNTIYF

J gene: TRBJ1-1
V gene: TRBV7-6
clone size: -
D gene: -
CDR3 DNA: TGTGCCAGCAGCTTAGCTCTGCAGGGCGCAGCTTTCTTT
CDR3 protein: CASSLALQGAAFF

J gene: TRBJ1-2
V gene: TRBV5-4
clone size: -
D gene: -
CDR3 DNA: TGTGCCAGCAGCTTTTCAGCCTATGGCTACACCTTC
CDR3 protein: CASSFSAYGYTF

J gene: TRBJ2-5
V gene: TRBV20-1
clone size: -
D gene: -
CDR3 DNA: TGCAGTGCTGAAAGGCAAGAGACCCAGTACTTC
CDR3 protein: CSAERQETQYF

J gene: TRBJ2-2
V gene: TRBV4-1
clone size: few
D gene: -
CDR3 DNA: TGCGCCAGCAGTCTACAGGGGAACACCGGGGAGCTGTTTTTT
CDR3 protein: CASSLQGNTGELFF

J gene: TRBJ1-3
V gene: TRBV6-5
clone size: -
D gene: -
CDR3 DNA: TGTGCCAGCAGTTACTCAGGGAGAGGAAACACCATATATTTT
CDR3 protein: CASSYSGRGNTIYF

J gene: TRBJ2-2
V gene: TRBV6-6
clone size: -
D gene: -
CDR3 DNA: TGTGCCAGCAGCCTAGGGCGGGGTACCGGGGAGCTGTTTTTT
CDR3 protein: CASSLGRGTGELFF

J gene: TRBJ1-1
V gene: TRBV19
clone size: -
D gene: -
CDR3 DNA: TGTGCCAGTAGTGCTTCGGGGGTCTACACTGAAGCTTTCTTT
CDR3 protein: CASSASGVYTEAFF

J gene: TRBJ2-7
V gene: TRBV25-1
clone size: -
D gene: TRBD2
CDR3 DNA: TGTGCCAGCAGTTCGACTAGCGGAGGTTACGAGCAGTACTTC
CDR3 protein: CASSSTSGGYEQYF

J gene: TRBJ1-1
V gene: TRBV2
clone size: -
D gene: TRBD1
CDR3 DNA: TGTGCCAGCAGTCTACAGGGGGCAGGGGGGACTGAAGCTTTCTTT
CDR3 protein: CASSLQGAGGTEAFF

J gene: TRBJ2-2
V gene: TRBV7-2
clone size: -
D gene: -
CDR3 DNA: TGTGCCAGCAGCCAGGACAGCAGCACCGGGGAGCTGTTTTTT
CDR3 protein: CASSQDSSTGELFF

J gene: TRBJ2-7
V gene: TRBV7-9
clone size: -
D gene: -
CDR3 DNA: TGTGCCAGCAGCTTAACGGGGGAATTCTACGAGCAGTACTTC
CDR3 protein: CASSLTGEFYEQYF

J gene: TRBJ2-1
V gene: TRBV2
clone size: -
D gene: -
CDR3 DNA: TGTGCCAGCAGTGTAAGCAGGGACAATGAGCAGTTCTTC
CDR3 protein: CASSVSRDNEQFF

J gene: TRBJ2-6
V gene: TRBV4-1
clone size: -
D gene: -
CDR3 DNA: TGCGCCAGCAGCCAAGAGGGGACTGGGGCCAACGTCCTGACTTTC
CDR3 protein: CASSQEGTGANVLTF

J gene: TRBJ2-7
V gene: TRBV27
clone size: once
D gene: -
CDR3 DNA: TGTGCCAGCAGTTCGACCGGGACCGGCCACGAGCAGTACTTC
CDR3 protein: CASSSTGTGHEQYF

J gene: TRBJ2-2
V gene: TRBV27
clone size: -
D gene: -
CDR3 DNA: TGTGCCAGCAGGAGCCTTGACACCGGGGAGCTGTTTTTT
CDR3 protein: CASRSLDTGELFF

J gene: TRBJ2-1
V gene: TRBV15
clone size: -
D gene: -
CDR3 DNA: TGTGCCACCAGCTTCCGGGGGTCCGGGGGTGAGCAGTTCTTC
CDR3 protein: CATSFRGSGGEQFF

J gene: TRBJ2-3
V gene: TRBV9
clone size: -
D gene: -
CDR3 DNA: TGTGCCAGCAGCGACCCGAGCACAGATACGCAGTATTTT
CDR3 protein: CASSDPSTDTQYF

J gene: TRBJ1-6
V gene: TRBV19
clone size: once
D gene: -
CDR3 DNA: TGTGCCAGTAGTATGGGGACGGGACTCTATAATTCACCCCTCCACTTT
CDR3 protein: CASSMGTGLYNSPLHF

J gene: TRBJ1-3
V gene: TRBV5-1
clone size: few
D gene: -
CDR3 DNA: TGCGCCAGCAGCTTGGCAACCGGGCATGGAAACACCATATATTTT
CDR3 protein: CASSLATGHGNTIYF

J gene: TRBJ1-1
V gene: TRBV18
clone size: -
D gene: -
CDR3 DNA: TGTGCCAGCTCACCATATTTGGGGGACGTGAACACTGAAGCTTTCTTT
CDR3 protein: CASSPYLGDVNTEAFF

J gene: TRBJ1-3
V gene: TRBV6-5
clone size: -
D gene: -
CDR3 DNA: TGTGCCAGCAGGTGGGATCTTACTGGAAACACCATATATTTT
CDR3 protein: CASRWDLTGNTIYF

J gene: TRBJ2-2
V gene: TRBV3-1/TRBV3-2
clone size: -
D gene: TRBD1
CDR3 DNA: TGTGCCAGCAGCCCCATATCGGGATGGGACAGGGGTAAAGGGGAGCTGTTTTTT
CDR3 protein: CASSPISGWDRGKGELFF

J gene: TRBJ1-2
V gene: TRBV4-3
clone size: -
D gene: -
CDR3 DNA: TGCGCCAGCAGCCAAGAATATGGCAGCCATGGCTACACCTTC
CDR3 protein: CASSQEYGSHGYTF

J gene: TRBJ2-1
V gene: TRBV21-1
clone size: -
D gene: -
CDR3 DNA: TGTGCCAGCAGTCTCATTAGCGGGAGTAGCTACAATGAGCAGTTCTTC
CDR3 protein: CASSLISGSSYNEQFF

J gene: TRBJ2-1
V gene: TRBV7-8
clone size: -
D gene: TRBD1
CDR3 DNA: TGTGCCAGCAGCACTACAGGGGGCGAGCAGTTCTTC
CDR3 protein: CASSTTGGEQFF

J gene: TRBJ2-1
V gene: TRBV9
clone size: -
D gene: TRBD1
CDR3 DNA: TGTGCCAGCACCAATACCCCTGGGACAGGGGGTAACAATGAGCAGTTCTTC
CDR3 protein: CASTNTPGTGGNNEQFF

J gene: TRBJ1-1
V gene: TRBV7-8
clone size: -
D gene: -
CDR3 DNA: TGTGCCAGCAGCTTAGCGCCTGGGAGGATAGCTTTCTTT
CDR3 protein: CASSLAPGRIAFF

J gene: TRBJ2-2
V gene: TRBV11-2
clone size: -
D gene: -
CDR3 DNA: TGTGCCAGCAGCTTCGAATTGAACACCGGGGAGCTGTTTTTT
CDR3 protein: CASSFELNTGELFF

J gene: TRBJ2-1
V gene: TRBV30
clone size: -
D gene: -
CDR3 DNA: TGTGCCTGGAGTGGAACAGGGTTGGGCTACAATGAGCAGTTCTTC
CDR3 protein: CAWSGTGLGYNEQFF

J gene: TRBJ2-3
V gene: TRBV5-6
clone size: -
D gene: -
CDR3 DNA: TGTGCCAGCAGCTTGGGCGGATTCACAGATACGCAGTATTTT
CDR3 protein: CASSLGGFTDTQYF

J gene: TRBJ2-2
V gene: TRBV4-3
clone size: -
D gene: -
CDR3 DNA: TGCGCCAGCAGCCAAGATCTTCCTAGCTTCCCCGGGGAGCTGTTTTTT
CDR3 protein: CASSQDLPSFPGELFF

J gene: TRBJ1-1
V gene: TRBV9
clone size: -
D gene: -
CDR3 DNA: TGTGCCAGCAGCGTAGCGGCGAACACTGAAGCTTTCTTT
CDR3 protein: CASSVAANTEAFF

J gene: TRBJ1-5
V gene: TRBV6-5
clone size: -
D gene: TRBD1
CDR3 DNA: TGTGCCAGCAGAGAGGGGGCGCGGCAGCCCCAGCATTTT
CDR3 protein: CASREGARQPQHF

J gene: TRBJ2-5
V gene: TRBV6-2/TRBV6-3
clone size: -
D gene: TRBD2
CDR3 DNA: TGTGCCAGCAGTACTCGGGCTTGGAGCGGGGGGCCACCGGAGACCCAGTACTTC
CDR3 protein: CASSTRAWSGGPPETQYF

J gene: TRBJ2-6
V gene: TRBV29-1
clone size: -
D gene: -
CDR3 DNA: TGCAGCGTTGAGGTGCCCGCGGGTACTGGGGCCAACGTCCTGACTTTC
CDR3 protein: CSVEVPAGTGANVLTF

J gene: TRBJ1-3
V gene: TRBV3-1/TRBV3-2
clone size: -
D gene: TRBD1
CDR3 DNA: TGTGCCAGCAGGCGACAGGGCGGAAACACCATATATTTT
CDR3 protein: CASRRQGGNTIYF

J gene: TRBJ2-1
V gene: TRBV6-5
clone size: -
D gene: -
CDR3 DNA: TGTGCCAGCAGTCTAATAGAACCCTACAATGAGCAGTTCTTC
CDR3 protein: CASSLIEPYNEQFF

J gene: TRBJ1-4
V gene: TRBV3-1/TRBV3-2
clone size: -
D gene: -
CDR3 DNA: TGTGCCAGCAGCCAGAACTACGACGAAAAACTGTTTTTT
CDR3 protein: CASSQNYDEKLFF

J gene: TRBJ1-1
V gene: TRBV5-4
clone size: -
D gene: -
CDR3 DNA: TGTGCCAGCAGACCGGAAAGGGGAAGGGGCCACATGAACACTGAAGCTTTCTTT
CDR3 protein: CASRPERGRGHMNTEAFF

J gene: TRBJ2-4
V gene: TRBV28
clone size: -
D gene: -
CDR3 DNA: TGTGCCAGCAGTTCTGGGTATCCCAAAAACATTCAGTACTTC
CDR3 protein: CASSSGYPKNIQYF

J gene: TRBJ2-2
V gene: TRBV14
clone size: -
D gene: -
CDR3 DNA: TGTGCCAGCAGCTGGGACACGACCGGGGAGCTGTTTTTT
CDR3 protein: CASSWDTTGELFF

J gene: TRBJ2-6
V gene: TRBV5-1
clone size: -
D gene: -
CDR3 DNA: TGCGCCAGCAGCGCCGGACAGTCTGGGGCCAACGTCCTGACTTTC
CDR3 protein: CASSAGQSGANVLTF

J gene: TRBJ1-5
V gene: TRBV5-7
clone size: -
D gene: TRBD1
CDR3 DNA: TGTCGAAGACAGGGTTGGGATCAGCCCCAGCATTTT
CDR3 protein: CRRQGWDQPQHF

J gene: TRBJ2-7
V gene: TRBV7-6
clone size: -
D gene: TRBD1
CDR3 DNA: TGTGCCAGCAGCTTATGGGACAGGGGAGCGCACGAGCAGTACTTC
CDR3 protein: CASSLWDRGAHEQYF

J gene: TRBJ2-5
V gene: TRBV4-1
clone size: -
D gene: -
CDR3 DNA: TGCGCCAGCAGTCGTCTATGGGGGAAAGGGGAGACCCAGTACTTC
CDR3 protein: CASSRLWGKGETQYF

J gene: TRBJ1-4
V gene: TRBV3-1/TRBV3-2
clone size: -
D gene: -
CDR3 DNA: TGTGCCAGCAGCCACAGGGATAATGAAAAACTGTTTTTT
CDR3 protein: CASSHRDNEKLFF

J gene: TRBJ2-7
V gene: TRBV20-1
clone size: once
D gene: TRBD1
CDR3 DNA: TGCAGTGGGGACAGTTCCTACGAGCAGTACTTC
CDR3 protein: CSGDSSYEQYF

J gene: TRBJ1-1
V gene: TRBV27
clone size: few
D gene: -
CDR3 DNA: TGTGCCAGCAGATGGCACGGAGCTTTCTTT
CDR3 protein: CASRWHGAFF

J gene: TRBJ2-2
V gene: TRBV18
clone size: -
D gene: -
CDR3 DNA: TGTGCCAGCTCACCGCAAGTCAACACCGGGGAGCTGTTTTTT
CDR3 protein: CASSPQVNTGELFF

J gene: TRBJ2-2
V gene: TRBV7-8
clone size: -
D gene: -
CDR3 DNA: TGTGCCAGCAGCTGGGACCCCTACACCGGGGAGCTGTTTTTT
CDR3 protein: CASSWDPYTGELFF

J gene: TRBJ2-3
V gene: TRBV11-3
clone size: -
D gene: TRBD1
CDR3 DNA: TGTGCCAGCAGCCCGACAGGGGGCTTAGATACGCAGTATTTT
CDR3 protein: CASSPTGGLDTQYF